This T cell receptor (beta chain) was observed in a study of blood T cell repertoires in COVID-19. Study information: There were acute and convalescent COVID-19 samples, and they came from the United States, Italy and Spain. PBMCs, B-cell-depleted T cells, or T cells provided the cDNA or gDNA that made up the material.

In the original workflow: Nucleated cell number was recorded as an estimate derived from reference gene primer amplification. Assay: immunoSEQ multiplex PCR; the TCRdb copy retains only in-frame clones and omits some. The V and J calls and clone size were taken over from that table, and D and trimming were inferred from the DNA. The table includes about 170,000 clones, approximately 90% detected once. Sample: peripheral blood. The TCR sequence derives from a man younger than 30 with active or convalescent COVID-19.

The CDR3 reads CASSTYRDNEQFF. The CDR3 DNA is TGTGCCAGCAGTACCTACAGGGACAATGAGCAGTTCTTC. V gene TRBV2 combines with J gene TRBJ2-1; D is perhaps TRBD1 (6 bases). The V and J ends lost 5 bases and 5 bases respectively, with 10 bases between them. This CDR3 contains 13 residues. Germline-derived CDR1 and CDR2 are SNHLY and FYNNEI.